A single sample gave rise to the 14 T cell receptor beta chains below, sequenced in a study of CD8+CD57+ T cells in acquired aplastic anemia. In patients chosen for sequencing, flow cytometry had shown CD8+CD57+ cell expansion. TCR beta VDJ and CDR3 were profiled, and genomic DNA was the template. MiXCR was run by TCRdb on the reads, yielding one entry per CDR3 protein. The sample records 180,000 or so distinct CDR3 sequences, approximately 48% being singletons. The sequenced sample consisted of sorted CD4+, CD8+, or CD8+CD57+ T cells (not recorded which) from PBMCs. Every receptor here comes from a human donor with aplastic anemia.

The chain has TRBV7-2 and TRBJ1-5; no definite D call. V gave up 5 bases and J gave up 13 bases, with 3 bases separating them. The CDR3 runs 8 residues. Looked up from germline, CDR1 is SGHTA and CDR2 is FQGNSA. The CDR3 here is CASSPQHF. The CDR3 DNA follows: TGTGCCAGCAGCCCACAGCATTTT. The full variable domain, completed using reference TRBV7-2 and TRBJ1-5, is GAGVSQSPSNKVTEKGKDVELRCDPISGHTALYWYRQSLGQGLEFLIYFQGNSAPDKSGLPSDRFSAERTGGSVSTLTIQRTQQEDSAVYLCASSPQHFGDGTRLSIL.

Of note for this clonotype: A read error may produce the germline difference seen at one junction end. The CDR3 bases are TGTGCCAGCAGTTACTGGGGCAGGGAAGTTGCAGAGACCCAGTACTTC. Amino acids: CASSYWGREVAETQYF. The V call is TRBV10-3, the J call TRBJ2-5; D possibly corresponds to TRBD1 (5 bases). The germline gives CDR1 ENHRY, CDR2 SYGVKD. The CDR3 is 16 residues long.

The rearrangement links TRBV20-1 to TRBJ1-5; D is unclear. Germline V lookup: CDR1 DFQATT, CDR2 SNEGSKA (reference sequence). Trimming left V 7 bases short and J 0 bases short, with 7 bases between. This CDR3 contains 12 residues. The CDR3 spells CSVTLSNQPQHF. In DNA form, the CDR3 reads TGCAGTGTCACACTTAGCAATCAGCCCCAGCATTTT.

The chain couples TRBV20-1 to TRBJ1-1; no clear D gene. Germline CDR1 reads DFQATT; CDR2 reads SNEGSKA (reference sequence). The CDR3 totals 14 residues. The germline V and J ends were trimmed by 6 bases and 2 bases, with 16 bases remaining between them. The CDR3 region is CSASYWTGNTEAFF. As DNA, the CDR3 is TGCAGTGCCAGTTATTGGACGGGAAACACTGAAGCTTTCTTT.

This clonotype has just a few counts. The gene calls are TRBV20-1 and TRBJ1-6; D is uncertain. Germline V gives CDR1 DFQATT, CDR2 SNEGSKA (reference sequence). This CDR3 region has 15 residues. The V gene lost 0 bases and the J gene lost 7 bases, with 13 bases spanning the gap. The CDR3 nucleotides are TGCAGTGCTAGAGATAGGGTCGGCCTGAATTCACCCCTCCACTTT. This codes for CSARDRVGLNSPLHF.

This clonotype was observed a handful of times. V usage is TRBV24-1 and J usage is TRBJ2-1; D possibly uses TRBD1 or TRBD2 (5 bases each). Deletions cut 4 bases from V and 9 bases from J, with 12 bases between. Germline lookup yields CDR1 KGHDR and CDR2 SFDVKD. This CDR3 spans 13 amino acids. The DNA of the CDR3 is TGTGCCACCAGTGAACCCTACGGGGCTGAGCAGTTCTTC. Protein sequence: CATSEPYGAEQFF.

This clonotype was observed many times. This chain links TRBV18 with TRBJ2-7; 16 nucleotides align to TRBD2. Germline V gene sequence: CDR1 KGHSH, CDR2 LQKENI. This CDR3 is 13 amino acids long. The V segment lost 2 bases and the J segment 12 bases; nucleotides outside the gene matches: 1. The CDR3 spells CASSPGTSGRAYF. The CDR3 DNA is TGTGCCAGCTCACCAGGGACTAGCGGGAGGGCGTACTTC.

This clonotype was observed a few times. J is TRBJ2-7 and V is TRBV24-1; D call uncertain. Germline CDR1 and CDR2: KGHDR and SFDVKD. Trimming cost V 2 bases and J 4 bases, with 2 bases left between them. The CDR3 runs 11 residues. CDR3 in amino acids: CATSDSYEQYF. CDR3 DNA sequence: TGTGCCACCAGTGATTCTTACGAGCAGTACTTC.

This clonotype was detected ten times or more. The chain joins TRBV6-2 or TRBV6-3 to TRBJ1-4; a weak D match, TRBD1 (5 bases). The germline gives CDR1 MNHEY, CDR2 SVGEGT. This CDR3 has 15 amino acids. V shed 5 bases and J shed 8 bases, with 18 bases lying between them. The CDR3 spells CASSPLRDSQEKLFF. The DNA for the CDR3 is TGTGCCAGCAGTCCCCTCCGGGACTCACAAGAAAAACTGTTTTTT.

In nucleotides, the CDR3 is TGTGCCAGCAGCTCCCGGGACAGGGTTCTTGTCGAGCAGTACTTC. It yields the protein CASSSRDRVLVEQYF. This rearrangement joins TRBV5-4 to TRBJ2-7, with TRBD1 matching 9 bases. Germline CDR1 SGHNT, CDR2 YYREEE (reference sequence). Trimming cost V 3 bases and J 6 bases; bases outside gene matches: 10. CDR3 size: 15 residues.

The chain is built from TRBV28 and TRBJ1-4; the D is unclear. This CDR3 spans 14 amino acids. V lost 5 bases, J lost 7 bases, and 14 bases lay in between. CDR1 is MDHEN, CDR2 SYDVKM, per germline. CDR3 nucleotide sequence: TGTGCCAGCAGTCCCCCGTCCCGGGGTGAAAAACTGTTTTTT. This gives the protein CASSPPSRGEKLFF.

This chain connects TRBV12-3 or TRBV12-4 to TRBJ1-1, with 9 bases that match TRBD1. The CDR3 has 16 amino acids. J lost 1 base, V lost 4 bases, and 7 bases had no gene match. The CDR3 DNA sequence: TGTGCCAGCAGTTCCGGGGGACAGGGACAGAACACTGAAGCTTTCTTT. Amino acids: CASSSGGQGQNTEAFF.

V gene TRBV7-9 combines with J gene TRBJ2-7, with D possibly being TRBD2 (7 bases). The CDR3 consists of 15 residues. V lost 3 bases and J 3 bases, leaving 15 bases between the germline ends. The V gene's germline CDR1 is SEHNR and CDR2 FQNEAQ (reference sequence). The CDR3 bases are TGTGCCAGCAGCTTTGGGGGGGCCGAGGGCTACGAGCAGTACTTC. Amino acid sequence: CASSFGGAEGYEQYF.

This clonotype was recorded at least ten times. The gene calls are TRBV7-3 and TRBJ2-5; 11 bases are shared with TRBD2. In germline, CDR1 is SGHTA, CDR2 FQGTGA. The junction had 6 bases not matched to a gene; V was cut back by 4 bases and J by 5 bases. This CDR3 is 15 amino acids long. The CDR3 reads CASSSLAGGRETQYF. DNA of the CDR3: TGTGCCAGCAGCTCATTAGCGGGGGGGCGGGAGACCCAGTACTTC.